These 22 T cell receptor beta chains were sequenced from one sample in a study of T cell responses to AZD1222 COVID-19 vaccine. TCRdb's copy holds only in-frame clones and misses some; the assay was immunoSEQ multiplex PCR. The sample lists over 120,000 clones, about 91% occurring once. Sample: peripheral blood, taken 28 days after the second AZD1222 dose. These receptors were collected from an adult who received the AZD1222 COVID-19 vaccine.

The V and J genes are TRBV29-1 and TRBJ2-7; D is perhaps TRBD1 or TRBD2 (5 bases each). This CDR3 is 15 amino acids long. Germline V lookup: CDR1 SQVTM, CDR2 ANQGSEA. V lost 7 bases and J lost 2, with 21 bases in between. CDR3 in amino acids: CSAKRLRGATYEQYF. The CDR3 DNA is TGCAGCGCAAAGAGATTGAGGGGAGCAACCTACGAGCAGTACTTC.

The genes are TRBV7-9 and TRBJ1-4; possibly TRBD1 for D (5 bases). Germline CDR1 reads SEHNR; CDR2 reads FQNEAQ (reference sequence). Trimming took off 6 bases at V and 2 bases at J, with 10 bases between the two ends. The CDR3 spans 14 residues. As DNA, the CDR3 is TGTGCCAGCAGGGTGGGGGGGACTAATGAAAAACTGTTTTTT. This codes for CASRVGGTNEKLFF.

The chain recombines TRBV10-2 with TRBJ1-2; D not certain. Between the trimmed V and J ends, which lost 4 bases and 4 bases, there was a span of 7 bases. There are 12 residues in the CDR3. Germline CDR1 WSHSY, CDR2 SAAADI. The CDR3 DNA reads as TGCGCCAGCAGTGGAAACCTCTATGGCTACACCTTC. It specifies CASSGNLYGYTF.

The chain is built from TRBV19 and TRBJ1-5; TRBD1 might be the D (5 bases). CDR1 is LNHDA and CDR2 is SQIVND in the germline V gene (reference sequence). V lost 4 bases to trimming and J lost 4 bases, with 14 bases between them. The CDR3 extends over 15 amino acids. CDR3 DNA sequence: TGTGCCAGTAGTACCCCCGGGACCACAAATCAGCCCCAGCATTTT. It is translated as CASSTPGTTNQPQHF.

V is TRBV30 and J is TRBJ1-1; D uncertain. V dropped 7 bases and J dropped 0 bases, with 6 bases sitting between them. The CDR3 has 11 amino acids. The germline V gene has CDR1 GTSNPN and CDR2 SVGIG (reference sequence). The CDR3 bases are TGTGCCTCTGATATGAACACTGAAGCTTTCTTT. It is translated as CASDMNTEAFF.

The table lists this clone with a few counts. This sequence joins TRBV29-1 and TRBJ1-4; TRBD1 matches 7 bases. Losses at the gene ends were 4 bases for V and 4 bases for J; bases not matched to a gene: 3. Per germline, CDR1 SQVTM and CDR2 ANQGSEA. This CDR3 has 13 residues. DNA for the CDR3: TGCAGCGTTGGGGACAGTATTAATGAAAAACTGTTTTTT. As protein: CSVGDSINEKLFF.

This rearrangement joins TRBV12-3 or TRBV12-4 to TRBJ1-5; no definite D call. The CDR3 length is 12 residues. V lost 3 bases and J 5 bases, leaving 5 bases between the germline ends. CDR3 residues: CASSFSDQPQHF. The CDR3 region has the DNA TGTGCCAGCAGTTTTTCCGATCAGCCCCAGCATTTT.

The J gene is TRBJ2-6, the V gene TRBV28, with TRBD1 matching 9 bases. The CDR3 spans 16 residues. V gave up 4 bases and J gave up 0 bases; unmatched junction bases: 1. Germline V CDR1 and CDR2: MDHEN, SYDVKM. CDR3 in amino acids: CASSSTGGSGANVLTF. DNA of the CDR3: TGTGCCAGCAGTTCGACAGGGGGCTCTGGGGCCAACGTCCTGACTTTC.

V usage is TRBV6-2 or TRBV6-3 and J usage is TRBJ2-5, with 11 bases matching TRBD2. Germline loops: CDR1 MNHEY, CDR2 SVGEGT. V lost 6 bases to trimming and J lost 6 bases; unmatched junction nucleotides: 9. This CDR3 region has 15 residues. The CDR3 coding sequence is TGTGCCAGCAGCACCGGACTAGCGGGTATCAAGACCCAGTACTTC. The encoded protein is CASSTGLAGIKTQYF.

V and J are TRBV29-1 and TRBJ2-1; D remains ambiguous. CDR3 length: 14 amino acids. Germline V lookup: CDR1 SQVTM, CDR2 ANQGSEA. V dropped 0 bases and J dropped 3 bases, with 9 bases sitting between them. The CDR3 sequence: CSVEDLGNYNEQFF. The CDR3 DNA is TGCAGCGTTGAAGACCTAGGCAACTACAATGAGCAGTTCTTC.

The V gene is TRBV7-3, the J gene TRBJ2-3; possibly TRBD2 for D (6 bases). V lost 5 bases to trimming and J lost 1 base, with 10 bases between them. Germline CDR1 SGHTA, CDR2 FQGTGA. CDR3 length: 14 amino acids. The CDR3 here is CASSQTRGTDTQYF. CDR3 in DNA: TGTGCCAGCAGCCAGACTAGGGGCACAGATACGCAGTATTTT.

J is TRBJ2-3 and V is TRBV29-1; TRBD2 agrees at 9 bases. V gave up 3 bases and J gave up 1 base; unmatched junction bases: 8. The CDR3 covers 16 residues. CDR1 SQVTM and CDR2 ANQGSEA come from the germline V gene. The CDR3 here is CSVDLYASGGTDTQYF. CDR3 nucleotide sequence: TGCAGCGTTGATCTTTACGCTAGCGGGGGCACAGATACGCAGTATTTT.

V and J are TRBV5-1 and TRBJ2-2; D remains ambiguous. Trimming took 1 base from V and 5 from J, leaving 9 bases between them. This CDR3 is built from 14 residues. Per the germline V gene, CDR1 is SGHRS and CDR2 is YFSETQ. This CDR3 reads CASSLFSATGELFF. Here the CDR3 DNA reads TGCGCCAGCAGCTTGTTCTCTGCAACCGGGGAGCTGTTTTTT.

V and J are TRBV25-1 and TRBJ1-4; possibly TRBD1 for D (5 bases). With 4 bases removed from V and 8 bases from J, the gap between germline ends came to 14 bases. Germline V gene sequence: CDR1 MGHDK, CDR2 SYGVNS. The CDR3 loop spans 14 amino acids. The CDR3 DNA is TGTGCCAGCAGTGCTGCGAGGGGACGGGAAAAACTGTTTTTT. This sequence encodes CASSAARGREKLFF. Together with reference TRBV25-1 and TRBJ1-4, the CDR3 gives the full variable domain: EADIYQTPRYLVIGTGKKITLECSQTMGHDKMYWYQQDPGMELHLIHYSYGVNSTEKGDLSSESTVSRIRTEHFPLTLESARPSHTSQYLCASSAARGREKLFFGSGTQLSVL.

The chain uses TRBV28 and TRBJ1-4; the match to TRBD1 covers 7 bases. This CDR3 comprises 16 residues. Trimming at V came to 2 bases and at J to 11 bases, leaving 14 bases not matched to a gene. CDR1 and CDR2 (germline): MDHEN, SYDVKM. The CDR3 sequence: CASSLRFGARGNKLFF. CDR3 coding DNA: TGTGCCAGCAGTTTAAGGTTCGGGGCCAGGGGGAACAAACTGTTTTTT.

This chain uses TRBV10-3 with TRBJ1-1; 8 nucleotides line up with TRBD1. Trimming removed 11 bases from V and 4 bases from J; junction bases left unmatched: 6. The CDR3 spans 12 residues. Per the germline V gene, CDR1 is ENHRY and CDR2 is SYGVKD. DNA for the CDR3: TGTGCCGTCACAGGGGGAATCACTGAAGCTTTCTTT. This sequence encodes CAVTGGITEAFF.

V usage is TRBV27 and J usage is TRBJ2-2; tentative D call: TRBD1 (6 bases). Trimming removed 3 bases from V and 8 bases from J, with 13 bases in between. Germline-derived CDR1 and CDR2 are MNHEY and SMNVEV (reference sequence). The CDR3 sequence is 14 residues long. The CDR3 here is CASSFRGMGGELFF. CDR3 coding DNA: TGTGCCAGCAGTTTCAGGGGAATGGGTGGGGAGCTGTTTTTT.

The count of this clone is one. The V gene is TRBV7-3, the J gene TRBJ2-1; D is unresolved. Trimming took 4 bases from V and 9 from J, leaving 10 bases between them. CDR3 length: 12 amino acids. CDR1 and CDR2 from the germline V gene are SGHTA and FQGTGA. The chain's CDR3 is CASSSPGSEQFF. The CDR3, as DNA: TGTGCCAGCAGCTCCCCGGGTAGTGAGCAGTTCTTC.

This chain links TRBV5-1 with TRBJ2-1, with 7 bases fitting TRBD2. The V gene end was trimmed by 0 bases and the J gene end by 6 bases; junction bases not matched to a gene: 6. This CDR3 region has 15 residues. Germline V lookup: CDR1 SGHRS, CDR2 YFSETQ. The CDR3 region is CASSLAQRGINEQFF. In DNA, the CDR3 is TGCGCCAGCAGCTTGGCCCAGCGGGGAATCAATGAGCAGTTCTTC.

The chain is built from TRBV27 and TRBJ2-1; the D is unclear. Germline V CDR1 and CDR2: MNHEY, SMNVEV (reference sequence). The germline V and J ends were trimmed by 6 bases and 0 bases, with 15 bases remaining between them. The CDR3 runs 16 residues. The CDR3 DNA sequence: TGTGCCAGCAGCCTCTTACCATTAAGCTCCTACAATGAGCAGTTCTTC. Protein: CASSLLPLSSYNEQFF.

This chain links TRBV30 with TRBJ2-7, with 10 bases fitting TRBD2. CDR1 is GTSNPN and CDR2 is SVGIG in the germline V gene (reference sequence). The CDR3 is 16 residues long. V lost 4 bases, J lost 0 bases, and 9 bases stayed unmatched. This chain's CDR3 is CAWTPRGLAISYEQYF. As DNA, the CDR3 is TGTGCCTGGACCCCGAGGGGACTAGCGATCTCCTACGAGCAGTACTTC.

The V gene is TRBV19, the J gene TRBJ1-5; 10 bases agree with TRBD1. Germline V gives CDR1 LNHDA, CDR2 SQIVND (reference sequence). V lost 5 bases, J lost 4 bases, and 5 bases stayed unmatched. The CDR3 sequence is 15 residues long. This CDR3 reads CASSQTGGLNQPQHF. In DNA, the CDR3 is TGTGCCAGTAGTCAGACAGGGGGCCTAAATCAGCCCCAGCATTTT.